Listed here are 15 T cell receptor beta chains from one sample, sequenced in a study of blood T cell repertoires in COVID-19. The assay was immunoSEQ multiplex PCR, and TCRdb's table has in-frame clones only and misses some. The table includes 70,000 to 90,000 clones, approximately 79% detected once. The sample comprised peripheral blood. These TCRs come from a human donor with acute or convalescent COVID-19. The donor label of this sample is uncertain.

The CDR3 is CASSSVGELFF. CDR3 bases: TGTGCCAGCAGCTCTGTGGGGGAGCTGTTTTTT. The chain is built from TRBV2 and TRBJ2-2; D is undetermined. The CDR3 has 11 residues. Germline CDR1 is SNHLY and CDR2 is FYNNEI. Trimming removed 6 bases at V and 8 bases at J, with 7 bases between.

The rearrangement uses TRBV7-9 and TRBJ2-5; 7 nucleotides agree with TRBD1. This CDR3 spans 16 amino acids. The trim removed 0 bases at V and 2 bases at J, leaving 6 bases unmatched. The germline V gene has CDR1 SEHNR and CDR2 FQNEAQ (reference sequence). DNA for the CDR3: TGTGCCAGCAGCTTAGCGAAGGACAGGTGGCAAGAGACCCAGTACTTC. Protein sequence: CASSLAKDRWQETQYF.

The rearrangement joins TRBV29-1 to TRBJ1-2; 9 nucleotides match TRBD1. The CDR3 covers 11 residues. V dropped 7 bases and J dropped 7; count of bases not matched to a gene: 4. In germline, CDR1 is SQVTM, CDR2 ANQGSEA. This chain's CDR3 is CSAGQGIGYTF. The CDR3 DNA reads TGCAGCGCAGGACAGGGGATTGGCTACACCTTC.

This clone was recorded only once. The chain carries TRBV4-3 and TRBJ2-1, with 7 positions matching TRBD2. CDR1 is LGHNA, CDR2 YSLEER, per germline. The CDR3 runs 15 residues. The V gene end was trimmed by 0 bases and the J gene end by 5 bases; junction bases not matched to a gene: 4. CDR3 DNA sequence: TGCGCCAGCAGCCAAGATACTAGCGCGGACAATGAGCAGTTCTTC. It translates to CASSQDTSADNEQFF.

The rearrangement joins TRBV5-1 to TRBJ2-5; D is undetermined. Germline-derived CDR1 and CDR2 are SGHRS and YFSETQ. The CDR3 runs 12 residues. V lost 1 base to trimming and J lost 4 bases, with 5 bases between them. The CDR3 protein is CASSLNGETQYF. CDR3 bases: TGCGCCAGCAGCTTGAACGGAGAGACCCAGTACTTC. The whole variable domain, filled in from reference TRBV5-1 and TRBJ2-5, reads KAGVTQTPRYLIKTRGQQVTLSCSPISGHRSVSWYQQTPGQGLQFLFEYFSETQRNKGNFPGRFSGRQFSNSRSEMNVSTLELGDSALYLCASSLNGETQYFGPGTRLLVL.

This chain joins TRBV5-1 and TRBJ1-2; 8 bases map to TRBD1. Germline values: CDR1 SGHRS, CDR2 YFSETQ. V gave up 1 base and J gave up 4 bases; unmatched junction bases: 3. The CDR3 covers 14 residues. The CDR3 DNA follows: TGCGCCAGCAGCTTGACAGGGGGTGGCTATGGCTACACCTTC. Residues: CASSLTGGGYGYTF.

This clone was seen only a few times. The chain combines TRBV14 with TRBJ2-7, with D perhaps matching TRBD1 (6 bases). Germline CDR1 SGHDN, CDR2 FVKESK. The length of the CDR3 is 15 residues. The V end lost 1 base, the J end lost 1 base, and 11 bases lay between the germline ends. CDR3 sequence (DNA): TGTGCCAGCAGCCAAGGACAACAGGGTTCCTACGAGCAGTACTTC. Amino acids: CASSQGQQGSYEQYF.

The chain employs TRBV12-3 or TRBV12-4 and TRBJ2-1, with 9 bases identical to TRBD1. The V and J ends lost 2 bases and 14 bases, in that order; junction bases with no gene match: 4. The CDR3 runs 12 residues. The CDR3 bases are TGTGCCAGCAGTTTAAGGACAGGGGTCAAGTTCTTC. It specifies CASSLRTGVKFF.

The chain employs TRBV7-2 and TRBJ2-1, with D possibly being TRBD1 (7 bases). The ends were cut back, 6 bases at V and 9 bases at J, with 18 bases in the middle. Germline CDR1 reads SGHTA; CDR2 reads FQGNSA. This CDR3 comprises 14 residues. DNA for the CDR3: TGTGCCAGCAGTCAGGGGAGGAGACAGGGTGAGCAGTTCTTC. Translated: CASSQGRRQGEQFF.

The rearrangement joins TRBV5-1 to TRBJ2-1, with 9 nucleotides matching TRBD1. Germline V gene sequence: CDR1 SGHRS, CDR2 YFSETQ. This CDR3 is built from 13 residues. J gave up 9 bases and V 5 bases, and 6 bases lay outside the gene matches. The CDR3 DNA reads TGCGCCAGCAGACCGACAGGGGGAATTGAGCAGTTCTTC. Residues: CASRPTGGIEQFF.

The chain has TRBV30 and TRBJ1-2; D gene unclear. Germline-derived CDR1 and CDR2 are GTSNPN and SVGIG (reference sequence). The CDR3 length is 12 residues. V lost 2 bases and J 8 bases, leaving 12 bases between the germline ends. Here the CDR3 reads CAWSPRHGGYTF. The DNA of the CDR3 is TGTGCCTGGAGTCCAAGACACGGCGGCTACACCTTC. Combining the CDR3 with reference TRBV30 and TRBJ1-2 gives the whole variable domain SQTIHQWPATLVQPVGSPLSLECTVEGTSNPNLYWYRQAAGRGLQLLFYSVGIGQISSEVPQNLSASRPQDRQFILSSKKLLLSDSGFYLCAWSPRHGGYTFGSGTRLTVV.

This chain links TRBV28 with TRBJ1-4; D unresolved. Germline-derived CDR1 and CDR2 are MDHEN and SYDVKM. This CDR3 is 13 amino acids long. Trimming left V 5 bases short and J 6 bases short, with 10 bases between. The CDR3 protein is CASSAYLDEKLFF. As DNA, the CDR3 is TGTGCCAGCAGTGCATATTTAGATGAAAAACTGTTTTTT. The full variable domain, its missing parts supplied by reference TRBV28 and TRBJ1-4, is DVKVTQSSRYLVKRTGEKVFLECVQDMDHENMFWYRQDPGLGLRLIYFSYDVKMKEKGDIPEGYSVSREKKERFSLILESASTNQTSMYLCASSAYLDEKLFFGSGTQLSVL.

J is TRBJ2-1 and V is TRBV6-6; TRBD2 agrees at 7 bases. The germline CDR1 and CDR2 sequences are MNHNY and SVGAGI (reference sequence). V was clipped by 2 bases and J by 9 bases; unmatched bases: 1. This CDR3 spans 12 amino acids. As DNA, the CDR3 is TGTGCCAGCAGTTACGGGGGGGTTGAGCAGTTCTTC. This translates into CASSYGGVEQFF.

This clone occurred a few times. The chain's CDR3 is CASSLQGYGEQYV. The CDR3 nucleotides are TGTGCCAGCAGCTTACAGGGGTATGGGGAGCAGTACGTC. This chain links TRBV11-2 with TRBJ2-7, with D maybe TRBD1 (6 bases). Trimming pared 2 bases from V and 7 bases from J, leaving 12 bases between. CDR3 size: 13 residues. CDR1 and CDR2 (germline): SGHAT, FQNNGV.

As to this clone: Other DNA sequences of this sample code for an identical CDR3. The rearrangement links TRBV7-2 to TRBJ2-5; D may be TRBD1 (6 bases). This CDR3 is built from 14 residues. V gave up 3 bases and J gave up 1 base, with 9 bases separating them. Germline V gene sequence: CDR1 SGHTA, CDR2 FQGNSA. The CDR3 protein is CASSFRQAQETQYF. The CDR3 coding sequence is TGTGCCAGCAGCTTCAGACAGGCCCAAGAGACCCAGTACTTC.